The source of this T cell receptor beta chain is a study of shared clonotypes between healthy human individuals. Overall study: For every donor, three CD4 naive, three CD4 memory, two CD8 naive and one CD8 memory plates were used.

Only CD45RO-negative cells positively selected for CCR7 counted as naive CD8 cells, so terminally differentiated effector memory CD45RA+ cells were excluded. About this clone itself: Antigen: not known.

TCRdb keeps only in-frame clones here, not all; method: immunoSEQ multiplex PCR. The data contain roughly 2,000,000 clones, 93% of them singletons. Findings and caveats of the study: Only a few donors were included, so the genetic and exposure-history diversity represented was limited.

There are 14 residues in the CDR3. With 1 base removed from V and 2 bases from J, the gap between germline ends came to 8 bases. CDR1 is SEHNR and CDR2 is FQNEAQ in the germline V gene (reference sequence). This sequence was found in a man younger than 30 in good health. Some clones in this sample may be carry-over from other donors' samples. The specimen was naive CD8+ T cells from PBMCs. V is TRBV7-9 and J is TRBJ1-2; D gene uncertain. In DNA form, the CDR3 reads TGTGCCAGCAGCTTAGAGGTAGCCAACTATGGCTACACCTTC. Translated, it gives CASSLEVANYGYTF.